This T cell receptor (beta chain) was documented in a study of control samples from healthy donors and cancer patients (dated by TCRdb to 2018 to 2021). The cysteine opens and the phenylalanine closes a CDR3 of 10 amino acids. Just the 30-base CDR3 DNA is kept, in frame starting at base 1. The germline V gene encodes CDR1 SNHLY and CDR2 FYNNEI. Libraries were made using the immunoSEQ multiplex PCR assay. The immuneACCESS repertoire file appears here via TCRdb, limited to in-frame rearrangements. These files lack a portion of the clones; in checked studies, under half of the deficit traces to unresolved V genes, and the cause of the others is not known. The sample table lists roughly 100,000 clones, about nine tenths of them with a count of one. The ten largest clones add up to 2.5% to 3.5% of the sample. Comments on this clone: Its specific antigen is unknown. Sequence at one end of the junction differs from germline and may be a read error.

The V and J genes are TRBV2 and TRBJ2-1; TRBD1 might be the D gene, on 6 matching bases. Sequences were obtained from blood. This receptor was obtained from a human donor in good health. The donor label of this sample is uncertain. The CDR3 sequence is CASGGQFRLF. The bases are TGTGCCAGCGGAGGACAGTTTCGGCTCTTC.